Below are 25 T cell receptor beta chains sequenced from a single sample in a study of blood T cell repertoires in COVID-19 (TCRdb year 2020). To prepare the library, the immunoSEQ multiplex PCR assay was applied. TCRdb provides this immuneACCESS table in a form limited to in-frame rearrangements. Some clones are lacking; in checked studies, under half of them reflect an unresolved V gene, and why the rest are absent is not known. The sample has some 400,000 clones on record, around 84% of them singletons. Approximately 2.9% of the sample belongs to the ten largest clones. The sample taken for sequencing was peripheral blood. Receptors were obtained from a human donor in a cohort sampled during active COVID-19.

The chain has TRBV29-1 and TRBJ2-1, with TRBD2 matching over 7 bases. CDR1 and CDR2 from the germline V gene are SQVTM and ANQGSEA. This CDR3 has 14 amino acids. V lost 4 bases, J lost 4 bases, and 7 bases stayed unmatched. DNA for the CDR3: TGCAGCGTTGGCCCCAGACTAGCTTACAATGAGCAGTTCTTC. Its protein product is CSVGPRLAYNEQFF.

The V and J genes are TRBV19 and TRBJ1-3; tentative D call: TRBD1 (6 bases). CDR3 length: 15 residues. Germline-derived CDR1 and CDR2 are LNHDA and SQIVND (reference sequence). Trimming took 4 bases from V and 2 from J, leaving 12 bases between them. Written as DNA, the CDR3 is TGTGCCAGTAGTACCCGACAGGAACCTGGAAACACCATATATTTT. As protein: CASSTRQEPGNTIYF. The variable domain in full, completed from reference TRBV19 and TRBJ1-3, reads DGGITQSPKYLFRKEGQNVTLSCEQNLNHDAMYWYRQDPGQGLRLIYYSQIVNDFQKGDIAEGYSVSREKKESFPLTVTSAQKNPTAFYLCASSTRQEPGNTIYFGEGSWLTVV.

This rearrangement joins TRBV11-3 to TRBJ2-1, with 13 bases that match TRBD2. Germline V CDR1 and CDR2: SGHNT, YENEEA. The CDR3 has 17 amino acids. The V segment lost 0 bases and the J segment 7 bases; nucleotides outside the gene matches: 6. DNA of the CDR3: TGTGCCAGCAGCTTAGATGCGGGACTAGCGGGGCTGAATGAGCAGTTCTTC. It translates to CASSLDAGLAGLNEQFF.

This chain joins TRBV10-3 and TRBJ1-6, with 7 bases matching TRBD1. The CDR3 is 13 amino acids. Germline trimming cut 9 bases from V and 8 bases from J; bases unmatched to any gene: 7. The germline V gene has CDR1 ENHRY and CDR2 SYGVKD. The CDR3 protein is CAIGGTDYSPLHF. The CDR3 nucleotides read TGTGCCATTGGTGGGACAGACTATTCACCCCTCCACTTT.

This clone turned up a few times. The CDR3 here is CASSLGGMSTEAFF. CDR3 nucleotides: TGTGCCAGCAGCTTGGGAGGGATGAGCACTGAAGCTTTCTTT. The chain employs TRBV5-6 and TRBJ1-1; D is ambiguous. This CDR3 has 14 residues. Germline V gene sequence: CDR1 SGHDT, CDR2 YYEEEE. V lost 0 bases and J lost 4, with 10 bases in between.

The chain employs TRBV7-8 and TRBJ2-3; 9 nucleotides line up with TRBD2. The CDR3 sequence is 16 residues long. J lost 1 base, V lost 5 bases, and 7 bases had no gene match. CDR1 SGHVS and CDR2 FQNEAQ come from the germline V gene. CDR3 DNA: TGTGCCAGCAGCCTGACTCAGCGGGAGGGCACAGATACGCAGTATTTT. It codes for CASSLTQREGTDTQYF.

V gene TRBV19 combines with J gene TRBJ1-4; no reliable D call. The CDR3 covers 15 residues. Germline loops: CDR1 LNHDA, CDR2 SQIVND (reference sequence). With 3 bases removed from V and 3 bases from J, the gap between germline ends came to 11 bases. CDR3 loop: CASSMRVQPNEKLFF. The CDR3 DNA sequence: TGTGCCAGTAGTATGAGGGTTCAGCCTAATGAAAAACTGTTTTTT.

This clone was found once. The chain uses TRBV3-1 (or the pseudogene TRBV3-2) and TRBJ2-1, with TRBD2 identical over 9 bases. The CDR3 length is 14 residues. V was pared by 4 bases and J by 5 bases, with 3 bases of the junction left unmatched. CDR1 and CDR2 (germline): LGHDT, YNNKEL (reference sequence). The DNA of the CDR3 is TGTGCCAGCAGCCGGGTAGCGGGGGACAATGAGCAGTTCTTC. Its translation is CASSRVAGDNEQFF.

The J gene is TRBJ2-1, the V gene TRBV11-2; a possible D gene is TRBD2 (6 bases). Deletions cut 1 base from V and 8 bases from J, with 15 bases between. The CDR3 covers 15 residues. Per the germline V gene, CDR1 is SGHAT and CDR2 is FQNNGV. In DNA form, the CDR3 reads TGTGCCAGCAGCTTAGGTCGGAGGGCCAGGTATGAGCAGTTCTTC. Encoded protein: CASSLGRRARYEQFF.

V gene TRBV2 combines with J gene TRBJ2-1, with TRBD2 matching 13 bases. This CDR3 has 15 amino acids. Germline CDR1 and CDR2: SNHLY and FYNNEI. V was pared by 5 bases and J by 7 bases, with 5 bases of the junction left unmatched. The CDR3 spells CASSSGTSGINEQFF. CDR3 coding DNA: TGTGCCAGCAGTTCCGGGACTAGCGGGATAAATGAGCAGTTCTTC.

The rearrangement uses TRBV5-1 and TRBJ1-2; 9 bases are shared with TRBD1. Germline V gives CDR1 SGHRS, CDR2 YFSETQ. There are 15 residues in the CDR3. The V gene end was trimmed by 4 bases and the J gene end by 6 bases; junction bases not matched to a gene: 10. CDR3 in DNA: TGCGCCAGCAGCCCTGACTCAGGGACAGGGAATGGCTACACCTTC. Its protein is CASSPDSGTGNGYTF.

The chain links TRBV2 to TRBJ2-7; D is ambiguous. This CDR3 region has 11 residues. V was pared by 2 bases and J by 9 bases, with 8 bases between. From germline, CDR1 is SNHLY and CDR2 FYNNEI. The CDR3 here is CASSEWAGQYF. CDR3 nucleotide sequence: TGTGCCAGCAGTGAATGGGCAGGGCAGTACTTC. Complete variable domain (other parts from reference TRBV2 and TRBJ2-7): EPEVTQTPSHQVTQMGQEVILRCVPISNHLYFYWYRQILGQKVEFLVSFYNNEISEKSEIFDDQFSVERPDGSNFTLKIRSTKLEDSAMYFCASSEWAGQYFGPGTRLTVT.

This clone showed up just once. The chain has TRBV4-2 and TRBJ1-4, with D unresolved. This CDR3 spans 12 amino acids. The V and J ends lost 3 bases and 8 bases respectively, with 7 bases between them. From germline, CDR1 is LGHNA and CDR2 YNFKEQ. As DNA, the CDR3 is TGTGCCAGCAGCCAGCTATACGAAAAACTGTTTTTT. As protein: CASSQLYEKLFF.

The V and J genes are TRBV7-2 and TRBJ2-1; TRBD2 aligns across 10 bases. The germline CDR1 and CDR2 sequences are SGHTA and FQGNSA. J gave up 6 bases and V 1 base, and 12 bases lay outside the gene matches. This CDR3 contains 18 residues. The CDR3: CASSLVPGTSVVGNEQFF. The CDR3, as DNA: TGTGCCAGCAGCTTAGTCCCCGGGACTAGCGTTGTTGGCAATGAGCAGTTCTTC.

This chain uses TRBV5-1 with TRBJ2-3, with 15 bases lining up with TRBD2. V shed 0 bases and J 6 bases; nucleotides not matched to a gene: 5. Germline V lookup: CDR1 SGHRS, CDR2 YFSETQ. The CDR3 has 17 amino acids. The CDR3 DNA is TGCGCCAGCAGCTTGGACGGACTAGCGGGGGGGCTGGATACGCAGTATTTT. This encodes CASSLDGLAGGLDTQYF.

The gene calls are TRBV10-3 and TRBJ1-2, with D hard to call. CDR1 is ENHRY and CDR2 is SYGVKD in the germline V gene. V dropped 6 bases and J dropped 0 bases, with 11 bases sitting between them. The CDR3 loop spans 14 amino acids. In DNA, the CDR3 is TGTGCCATCAGACCTGACACCTCTAACTATGGCTACACCTTC. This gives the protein CAIRPDTSNYGYTF.

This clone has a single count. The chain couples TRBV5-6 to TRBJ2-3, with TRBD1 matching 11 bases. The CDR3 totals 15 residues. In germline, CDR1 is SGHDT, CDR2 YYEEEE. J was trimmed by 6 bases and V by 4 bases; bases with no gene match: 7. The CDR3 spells CASSNGQGARDTQYF. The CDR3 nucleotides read TGTGCCAGCAGCAACGGACAGGGGGCTAGGGATACGCAGTATTTT.

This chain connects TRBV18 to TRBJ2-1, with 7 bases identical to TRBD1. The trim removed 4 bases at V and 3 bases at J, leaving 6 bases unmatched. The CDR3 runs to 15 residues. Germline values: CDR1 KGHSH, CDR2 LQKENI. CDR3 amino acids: CASSLRGGVYNEQFF. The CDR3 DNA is TGTGCCAGCTCACTCAGAGGGGGCGTCTACAATGAGCAGTTCTTC.

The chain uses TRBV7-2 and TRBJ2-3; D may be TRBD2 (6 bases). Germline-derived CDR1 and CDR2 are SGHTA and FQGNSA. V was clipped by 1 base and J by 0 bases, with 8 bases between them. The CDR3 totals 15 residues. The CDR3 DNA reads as TGTGCCAGCAGCTTAGGCGGGGATAGCACAGATACGCAGTATTTT. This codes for CASSLGGDSTDTQYF.

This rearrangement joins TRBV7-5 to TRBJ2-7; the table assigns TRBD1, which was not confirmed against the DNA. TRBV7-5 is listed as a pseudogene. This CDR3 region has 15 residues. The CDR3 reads CARSLALWLSYEQYF. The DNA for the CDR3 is TGTGCCAGAAGCTTAGCGCTTTGGCTCTCCTACGAGCAGTACTTC.

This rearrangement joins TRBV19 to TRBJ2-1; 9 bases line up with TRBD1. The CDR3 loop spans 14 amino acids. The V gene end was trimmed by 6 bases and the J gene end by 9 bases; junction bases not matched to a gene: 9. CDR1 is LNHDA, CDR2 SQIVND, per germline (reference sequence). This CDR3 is CASREDRGKGEQFF. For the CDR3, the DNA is TGTGCCAGTAGAGAGGACAGGGGCAAGGGTGAGCAGTTCTTC.

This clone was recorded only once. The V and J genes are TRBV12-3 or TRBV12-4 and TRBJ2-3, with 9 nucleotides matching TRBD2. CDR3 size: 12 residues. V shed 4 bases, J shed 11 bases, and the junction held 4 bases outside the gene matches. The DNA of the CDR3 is TGTGCCAGCAGTTATAGCGGGAGTGAGCAGTATTTT. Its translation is CASSYSGSEQYF.

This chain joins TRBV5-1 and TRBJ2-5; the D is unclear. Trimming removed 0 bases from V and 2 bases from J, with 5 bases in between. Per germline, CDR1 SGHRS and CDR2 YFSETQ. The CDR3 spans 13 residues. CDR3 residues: CASSLDQQETQYF. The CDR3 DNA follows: TGCGCCAGCAGCTTGGACCAGCAAGAGACCCAGTACTTC.

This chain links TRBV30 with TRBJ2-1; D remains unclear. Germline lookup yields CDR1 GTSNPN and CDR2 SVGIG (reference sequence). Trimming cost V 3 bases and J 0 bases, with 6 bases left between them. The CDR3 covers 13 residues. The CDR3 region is CAWRVSSYNEQFF. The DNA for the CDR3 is TGTGCCTGGAGAGTGAGCTCCTACAATGAGCAGTTCTTC. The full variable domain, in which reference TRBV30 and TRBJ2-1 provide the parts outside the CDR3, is SQTIHQWPATLVQPVGSPLSLECTVEGTSNPNLYWYRQAAGRGLQLLFYSVGIGQISSEVPQNLSASRPQDRQFILSSKKLLLSDSGFYLCAWRVSSYNEQFFGPGTRLTVL.

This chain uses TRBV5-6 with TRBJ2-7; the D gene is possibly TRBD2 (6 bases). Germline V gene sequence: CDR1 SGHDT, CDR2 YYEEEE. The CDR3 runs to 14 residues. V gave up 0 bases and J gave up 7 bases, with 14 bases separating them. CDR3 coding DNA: TGTGCCAGCAGCTTGGGACTAGAGAGTCAAGAGCAGTACTTC. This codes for CASSLGLESQEQYF.